These 23 T cell receptor beta chains originate from one sample sequenced in a study of cytomegalovirus exposure and HLA in healthy donors. It was with 60 Vbeta and 13 Jbeta primers that the PCR ran. Clones were read by immunoSEQ multiplex PCR, and TCRdb kept only the in-frame ones, dropping some. The data show roughly 110,000 clones, more than 65% seen once. The sample comprised PBMCs. These receptors were obtained from a woman aged 25 to 39 in good health and CMV-seronegative.

The gene calls are TRBV28 and TRBJ1-5; D remains ambiguous. CDR3 length equals 13 residues. Trimming left V 7 bases short and J 2 bases short, with 9 bases between. The germline CDR1 and CDR2 sequences are MDHEN and SYDVKM. CDR3 residues: CASKSSGNQPQHF. In DNA, the CDR3 is TGTGCCAGCAAGTCTAGTGGCAATCAGCCCCAGCATTTT. The whole variable domain, filled in from reference TRBV28 and TRBJ1-5, reads DVKVTQSSRYLVKRTGEKVFLECVQDMDHENMFWYRQDPGLGLRLIYFSYDVKMKEKGDIPEGYSVSREKKERFSLILESASTNQTSMYLCASKSSGNQPQHFGDGTRLSIL.

The chain combines TRBV19 with TRBJ2-3, with D perhaps matching TRBD2 (6 bases). Germline V gene lookup returns CDR1 LNHDA and CDR2 SQIVND (reference sequence). V lost 3 bases and J 5 bases, leaving 15 bases between the germline ends. CDR3 size: 15 residues. Here the CDR3 DNA reads TGTGCCAGTAGTATGACCTTAGCAGCGGGAGATACGCAGTATTTT. Amino acids: CASSMTLAAGDTQYF.

The chain employs TRBV7-9 and TRBJ2-7, with D possibly matching TRBD1 (6 bases). This CDR3 region has 14 residues. V was cut by 5 bases and J by 3 bases, with 14 bases left in between. Germline V gene data show CDR1 as SEHNR and CDR2 as FQNEAQ (reference sequence). CDR3 DNA sequence: TGTGCCAGCAGCCCAGGACAGTATATCTACGAGCAGTACTTC. This sequence encodes CASSPGQYIYEQYF.

This clone was seen more than once but under ten times. This chain joins TRBV7-9 and TRBJ2-1; 8 bases map to TRBD2. CDR1 SEHNR and CDR2 FQNEAQ come from the germline V gene (reference sequence). The CDR3 runs 15 residues. The trim removed 0 bases at V and 8 bases at J, leaving 6 bases unmatched. The DNA for the CDR3 is TGTGCCAGCAGCTTAGCGAGGCAAGCGGGGGATGAGCAGTTCTTC. It specifies CASSLARQAGDEQFF.

The chain joins TRBV28 to TRBJ2-1; 8 nucleotides agree with TRBD1. The CDR3 contains 15 residues. In germline, CDR1 is MDHEN, CDR2 SYDVKM. V trimming: 7 bases; J trimming: 4 bases; junction bases outside the gene matches: 9. The DNA for the CDR3 is TGTGCCAGCAAAGAGCGGACAGGGCTTTACAATGAGCAGTTCTTC. Its translation is CASKERTGLYNEQFF.

In this sample, this clone turned up once. The chain is built from TRBV7-9 and TRBJ2-6, with no clear D. The CDR3 is made up of 14 amino acids. The V end was cut by 6 bases, the J end by 1 base, with 7 bases between. Germline V CDR1 and CDR2: SEHNR, FQNEAQ (reference sequence). As DNA, the CDR3 is TGTGCCAGCAGACGGAGTTCTGGGGCCAACGTCCTGACTTTC. Amino acid sequence: CASRRSSGANVLTF. The full variable domain, rest sourced from reference TRBV7-9 and TRBJ2-6, is DTGVSQNPRHKITKRGQNVTFRCDPISEHNRLYWYRQTLGQGPEFLTYFQNEAQLEKSRLLSDRFSAERPKGSFSTLEIQRTEQGDSAMYLCASRRSSGANVLTFGAGSRLTVL.

This clone was counted a few times. The chain couples TRBV5-1 to TRBJ2-3; TRBD2 matches 7 bases. Germline CDR1 reads SGHRS; CDR2 reads YFSETQ. V lost 2 bases and J lost 2; bases outside the gene matches: 8. The CDR3 covers 16 residues. The CDR3 nucleotides read TGCGCCAGCAGCTTTGCGGTACTAGCGAACACAGATACGCAGTATTTT. Its protein product is CASSFAVLANTDTQYF.

V and J are TRBV7-2 and TRBJ1-2, with 8 bases fitting TRBD1. V was clipped by 1 base and J by 4 bases; unmatched bases: 8. The CDR3 loop spans 16 amino acids. CDR1 and CDR2 (germline): SGHTA, FQGNSA. This chain's CDR3 is CASSLVSGQDLYGYTF. The DNA of the CDR3 is TGTGCCAGCAGCTTAGTTTCGGGACAGGACCTCTATGGCTACACCTTC.

The V and J genes are TRBV7-8 and TRBJ1-3; no firm D call. The CDR3 extends over 15 amino acids. Trimming shortened V by 5 bases and J by 0 bases, and 11 bases separated the two germline ends. From germline, CDR1 is SGHVS and CDR2 FQNEAQ. The CDR3 nucleotides are TGTGCCAGCAGCCCCACAGCCAGCTCTGGAAACACCATATATTTT. Translating gives CASSPTASSGNTIYF.

This chain joins TRBV30 and TRBJ2-1; TRBD2 is a possible D gene (6 bases). Germline CDR1 GTSNPN, CDR2 SVGIG (reference sequence). CDR3 length equals 12 residues. V lost 5 bases, J lost 5 bases, and 10 bases lay in between. CDR3 in amino acids: CAWDGRHNEQFF. The CDR3 region has the DNA TGTGCCTGGGACGGGAGACACAATGAGCAGTTCTTC.

This clone was seen just once. The V gene is TRBV19, the J gene TRBJ1-2; D ambiguous. From germline, CDR1 is LNHDA and CDR2 SQIVND (reference sequence). The V end was cut by 4 bases, the J end by 5 bases, with 11 bases between. The CDR3 is 13 residues long. The CDR3 DNA sequence: TGTGCCAGTAGTACGGGAGCTAGTTATGGCTACACCTTC. Translated: CASSTGASYGYTF.

This sequence joins TRBV29-1 and TRBJ1-5, with D perhaps matching TRBD1 (5 bases). Germline loops: CDR1 SQVTM, CDR2 ANQGSEA. Deletions cut 5 bases from V and 4 bases from J, with 18 bases between. The CDR3 length is 15 residues. CDR3 sequence: CSVCESGRENQPQHF. In DNA form, the CDR3 reads TGCAGCGTTTGTGAATCGGGCAGGGAAAATCAGCCCCAGCATTTT. Together with reference TRBV29-1 and TRBJ1-5, the CDR3 gives the full variable domain: SAVISQKPSRDICQRGTSLTIQCQVDSQVTMMFWYRQQPGQSLTLIATANQGSEATYESGFVIDKFPISRPNLTFSTLTVSNMSPEDSSIYLCSVCESGRENQPQHFGDGTRLSIL.

The V call is TRBV11-2, the J call TRBJ2-7; 8 bases map to TRBD1. The CDR3 runs 15 residues. The germline V gene has CDR1 SGHAT and CDR2 FQNNGV. J was trimmed by 7 bases and V by 2 bases; bases with no gene match: 10. The CDR3 loop reads CASSLWAGGAEEQYF. The CDR3 bases are TGTGCCAGCAGCTTATGGGCAGGGGGCGCGGAGGAGCAGTACTTC.

This clone has just one count. The V call is TRBV6-5, the J call TRBJ1-2, with 9 bases lining up with TRBD1. This CDR3 has 14 amino acids. CDR1 is MNHEY and CDR2 is SVGAGI in the germline V gene. The J segment lost 0 bases and the V segment lost 9 bases, leaving 5 bases of the junction unmatched. Written as DNA, the CDR3 is TGTGCCAGAACGGACAGGGGCTCTAACTATGGCTACACCTTC. Translating it yields CARTDRGSNYGYTF.

About this clone: Other DNA variants within this sample encode the same CDR3. CDR3 DNA: TGCAGCGTTGGGGGCCTCTATGGCTACACCTTC. Amino acid sequence: CSVGGLYGYTF. The chain has TRBV29-1 and TRBJ1-2; D perhaps matches TRBD1 (5 bases). From germline, CDR1 is SQVTM and CDR2 ANQGSEA. The CDR3 has 11 amino acids. Trimming pared 4 bases from V and 4 bases from J, leaving 7 bases between.

The genes are TRBV29-1 and TRBJ1-2; D is ambiguous. CDR3 length: 13 residues. V dropped 4 bases and J dropped 8 bases, with 17 bases sitting between them. Germline V lookup: CDR1 SQVTM, CDR2 ANQGSEA. Here the CDR3 DNA reads TGCAGCGTTGGGTCGGGAGGTAGCGGCGGCTACACCTTC. Protein: CSVGSGGSGGYTF.

The chain joins TRBV30 to TRBJ2-1, with 12 bases that match TRBD1. Germline CDR1 is GTSNPN and CDR2 is SVGIG (reference sequence). The CDR3 runs 12 residues. Unmatched junction bases numbered 6, after V lost 7 bases and J lost 11 bases. CDR3 sequence reads: CASGTGGEKQFF. The CDR3, as DNA: TGTGCCTCCGGGACAGGGGGCGAGAAGCAGTTCTTC.

V and J are TRBV27 and TRBJ1-4; TRBD1 matches 7 bases. In germline, CDR1 is MNHEY, CDR2 SMNVEV (reference sequence). The CDR3 length is 14 residues. With 6 bases clipped from V and 7 bases from J, the junction kept 8 bases outside the gene matches. The CDR3 loop is CASRNHRGGEKLFF. The CDR3 DNA is TGTGCCAGCAGGAATCACAGGGGAGGTGAAAAACTGTTTTTT.

The CDR3 reads CASSSKQGATEAFF. In DNA form, the CDR3 reads TGCGCCAGCAGCTCAAAGCAGGGGGCGACTGAAGCTTTCTTT. The rearrangement links TRBV5-1 to TRBJ1-1; 8 bases match TRBD1. Germline V gene sequence: CDR1 SGHRS, CDR2 YFSETQ. With 3 bases clipped from V and 5 bases from J, the junction kept 6 bases outside the gene matches. The CDR3 runs to 14 residues. Full variable domain (rest looked up from reference TRBV5-1 and TRBJ1-1): KAGVTQTPRYLIKTRGQQVTLSCSPISGHRSVSWYQQTPGQGLQFLFEYFSETQRNKGNFPGRFSGRQFSNSRSEMNVSTLELGDSALYLCASSSKQGATEAFFGQGTRLTVV.

This clone was detected once. This CDR3 is also generated by other DNA sequences in the sample. The chain has TRBV6-5 and TRBJ2-7; 11 bases line up with TRBD1. Germline V gene sequence: CDR1 MNHEY, CDR2 SVGAGI. J was trimmed by 3 bases and V by 0 bases; bases with no gene match: 1. This CDR3 has 15 residues. The CDR3 loop reads CASSYSGTGGYEQYF. CDR3 nucleotides: TGTGCCAGCAGTTACTCCGGGACAGGGGGCTACGAGCAGTACTTC.

This clone has only one observation. The chain links TRBV19 to TRBJ1-2; D is undetermined. The V gene's germline CDR1 is LNHDA and CDR2 SQIVND (reference sequence). This CDR3 comprises 13 residues. Trimming removed 6 bases at V and 4 bases at J, with 12 bases between. The CDR3: CASRAIGGYGYTF. In DNA form, the CDR3 reads TGTGCCAGTAGGGCCATTGGAGGCTATGGCTACACCTTC.

This clone was seen a handful of times. The chain uses TRBV2 and TRBJ2-1, with 7 bases lining up with TRBD1. Trimming took 5 bases from V and 4 from J; bases not matched to a gene: 8. The CDR3 loop spans 15 amino acids. The V gene's germline CDR1 is SNHLY and CDR2 FYNNEI. CDR3 loop: CASSPGQATYNEQFF. CDR3 nucleotide sequence: TGTGCCAGCAGTCCCGGACAGGCTACTTACAATGAGCAGTTCTTC.

This clone was observed once. The chain joins TRBV29-1 to TRBJ2-7; 8 bases match TRBD1. This CDR3 spans 13 amino acids. CDR1 and CDR2 (germline): SQVTM, ANQGSEA. The V and J ends lost 7 bases and 3 bases, in that order; junction bases with no gene match: 8. The CDR3 here is CSATTGGNYEQYF. CDR3 DNA: TGCAGCGCAACAACAGGGGGAAACTACGAGCAGTACTTC.